This T cell receptor beta chain was found in a study of beta chain features in type 1 diabetes. Study at large: Examination spanned 90 million to 140 million sorted cells from all samples.

The study, taken as a whole, reports: When VDJ junctions were examined, type 1 diabetes patients showed fewer insertions and more deletions.

The CDR3 is made up of 12 amino acids. V gave up 3 bases and J gave up 4 bases, with 6 bases separating them. In germline, CDR1 is SGHAT, CDR2 FQNNGV. In its sample, this clone was seen a few times. What it recognizes is unknown. The sequenced template was cDNA made from the entire isolated RNA. The read count averaged approximately 3.5 million across naive, central memory and regulatory T cell samples. Data came from immunoSEQ multiplex PCR; TCRdb stores just in-frame clones and leaves some out. Here the sample spans about 930,000 clones, roughly 16% being singletons. J is TRBJ1-2 and V is TRBV11-2, with D unclear. The sequence came from a woman aged 18-29 years in good health. Sequencing was done on a sample of naive CD4+ T cells from blood. CDR3 nucleotide sequence: TGTGCCAGCAGCTTGGAGACCTATGGCTACACCTTC. Its translation: CASSLETYGYTF.